These T cell receptor beta chains were read from a single sample in a study of blood T cell repertoires in COVID-19. Using immunoSEQ multiplex PCR, the repertoire was profiled, and TCRdb retains in-frame clones only, with some absent. The sample yields 70,000 or so clones, roughly nine tenths seen once. Sequencing used peripheral blood. The origin of the receptors is a human donor in a cohort sampled during active COVID-19. Both conserved end residues are part of each CDR3.

v_gene	j_gene	CDR3aa
TRBV2	TRBJ2-1	CASSAGTNYNEQFF
TRBV11-2	TRBJ2-3	CASSLEVFGTDTQYF
TRBV5-1	TRBJ2-1	CASSLSTGRVGEQFF
TRBV28	TRBJ1-6	CASNTGDGSPLHF
TRBV5-1	TRBJ2-3	CASSLELASTDTQYF
TRBV19	TRBJ1-1	CASRASSGTGNTEAFF
TRBV2	TRBJ2-5	CASRLAGVGETQYF
TRBV10-2	TRBJ1-1	CASTRSNTEAFF
TRBV4-2	TRBJ2-2	CASSQDSLAGETGELFF
TRBV27	TRBJ1-6	CASSSLQGGYSPLHF
TRBV7-2	TRBJ2-1	CASSLQGGQFF
TRBV27	TRBJ2-7	CASSVDRGVPYEQYF
TRBV27	TRBJ1-1	CASSFSAGQVSTEAFF
TRBV7-9	TRBJ2-1	CASSPQRDRLYNEQFF
TRBV5-1	TRBJ2-7	CASSSDQGERSYEQYF
TRBV6-5	TRBJ1-2	CASGRTANYGYTF
TRBV20-1	TRBJ2-2	CSASGLAGDTGELFF
TRBV2	TRBJ2-2	CASNPGQGRVSGNTGELFF
TRBV5-1	TRBJ2-7	CASSLRDRGFHEQYF
TRBV19	TRBJ2-1	CASSIGTSSYNEQFF
TRBV6-2/TRBV6-3	TRBJ1-1	CASSLTVVNTEAFF
TRBV27	TRBJ2-2	CASSSPGTSGDPGELFF
TRBV9	TRBJ2-5	CASSVSGRSQETQYF
TRBV7-2	TRBJ1-2	CASSLALGQGRDYGYTF
TRBV7-3	TRBJ2-1	CASSLLAGVYEQFF
TRBV6-5	TRBJ2-5	CASIPGLGQETQYF
TRBV6-6	TRBJ2-7	CASRTGGYEQYF
TRBV6-6	TRBJ2-7	CASSRVPAGISYEQYF